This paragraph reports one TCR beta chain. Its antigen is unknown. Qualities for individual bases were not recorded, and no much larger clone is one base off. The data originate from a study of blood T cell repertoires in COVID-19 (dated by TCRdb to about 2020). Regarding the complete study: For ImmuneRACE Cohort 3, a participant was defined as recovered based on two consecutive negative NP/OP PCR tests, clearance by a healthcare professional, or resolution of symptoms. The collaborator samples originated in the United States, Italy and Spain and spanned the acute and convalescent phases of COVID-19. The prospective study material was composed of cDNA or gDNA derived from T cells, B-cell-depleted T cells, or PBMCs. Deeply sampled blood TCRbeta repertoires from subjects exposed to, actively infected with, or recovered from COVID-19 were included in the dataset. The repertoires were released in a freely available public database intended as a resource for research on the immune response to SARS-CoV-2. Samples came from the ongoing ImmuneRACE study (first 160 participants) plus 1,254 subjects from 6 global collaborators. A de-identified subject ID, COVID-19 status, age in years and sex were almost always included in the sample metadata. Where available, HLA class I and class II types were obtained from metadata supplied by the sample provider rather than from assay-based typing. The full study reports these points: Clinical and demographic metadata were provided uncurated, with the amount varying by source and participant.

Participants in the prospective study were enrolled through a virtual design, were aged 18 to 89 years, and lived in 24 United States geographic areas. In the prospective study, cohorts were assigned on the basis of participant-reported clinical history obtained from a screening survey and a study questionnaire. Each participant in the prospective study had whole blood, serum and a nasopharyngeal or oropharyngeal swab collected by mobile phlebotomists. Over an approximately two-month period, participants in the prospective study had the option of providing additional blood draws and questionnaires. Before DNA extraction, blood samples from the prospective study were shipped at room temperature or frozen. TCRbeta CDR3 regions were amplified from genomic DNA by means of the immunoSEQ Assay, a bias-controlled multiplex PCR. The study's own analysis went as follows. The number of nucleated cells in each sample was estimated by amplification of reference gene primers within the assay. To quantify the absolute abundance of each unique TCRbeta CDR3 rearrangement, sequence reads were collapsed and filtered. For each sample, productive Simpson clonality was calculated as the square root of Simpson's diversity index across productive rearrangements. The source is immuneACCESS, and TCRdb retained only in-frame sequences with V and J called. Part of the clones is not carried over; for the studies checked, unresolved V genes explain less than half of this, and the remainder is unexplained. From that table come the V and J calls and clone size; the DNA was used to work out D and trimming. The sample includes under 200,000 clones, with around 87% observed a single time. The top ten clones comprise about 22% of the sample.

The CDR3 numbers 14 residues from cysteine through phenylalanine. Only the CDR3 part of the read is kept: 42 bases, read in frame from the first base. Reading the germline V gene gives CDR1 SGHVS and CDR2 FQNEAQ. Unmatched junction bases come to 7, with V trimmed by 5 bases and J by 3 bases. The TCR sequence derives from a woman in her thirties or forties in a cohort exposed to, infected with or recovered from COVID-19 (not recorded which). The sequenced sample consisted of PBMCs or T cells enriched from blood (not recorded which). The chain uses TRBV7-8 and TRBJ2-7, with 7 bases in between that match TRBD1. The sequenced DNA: TGTGCCAGCAGCCGACCGACAGGGATCTACGAGCAGTACTTC. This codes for CASSRPTGIYEQYF.